This TCR beta chain was identified in a study of beta chain features in type 1 diabetes. Findings and caveats of the study: Type 1 diabetes patients showed fewer insertions and more deletions at VDJ junctions. When cDNA is sequenced, cells with high TCR expression could be over-represented. PCR might favor shorter templates, equally in patients and controls.

Every bit of the isolated RNA underwent reverse transcription, so sequencing read expressed TCRB transcripts. The data were produced by immunoSEQ multiplex PCR, yet TCRdb's version contains in-frame clones alone and is incomplete. Here the sample spans hundreds of thousands of clones, 10% to 15% being singletons. The CDR3 covers 12 residues. Trimming at V came to 4 bases and at J to 12 bases, leaving 5 bases not matched to a gene. Germline CDR1 is SGDLS and CDR2 is YYNGEE. This clone turned up a few times. The antigen remains unidentified. This sequence originates from a man between 18 and 35 years old in good health. The sequencing input was naive CD4+ T cells from blood. The V and J genes are TRBV9 and TRBJ1-4; TRBD1 matches at 8 bases. This CDR3 is CASSSGQGELFF. CDR3 nucleotides: TGTGCCAGCAGCTCCGGACAGGGCGAACTGTTTTTT.